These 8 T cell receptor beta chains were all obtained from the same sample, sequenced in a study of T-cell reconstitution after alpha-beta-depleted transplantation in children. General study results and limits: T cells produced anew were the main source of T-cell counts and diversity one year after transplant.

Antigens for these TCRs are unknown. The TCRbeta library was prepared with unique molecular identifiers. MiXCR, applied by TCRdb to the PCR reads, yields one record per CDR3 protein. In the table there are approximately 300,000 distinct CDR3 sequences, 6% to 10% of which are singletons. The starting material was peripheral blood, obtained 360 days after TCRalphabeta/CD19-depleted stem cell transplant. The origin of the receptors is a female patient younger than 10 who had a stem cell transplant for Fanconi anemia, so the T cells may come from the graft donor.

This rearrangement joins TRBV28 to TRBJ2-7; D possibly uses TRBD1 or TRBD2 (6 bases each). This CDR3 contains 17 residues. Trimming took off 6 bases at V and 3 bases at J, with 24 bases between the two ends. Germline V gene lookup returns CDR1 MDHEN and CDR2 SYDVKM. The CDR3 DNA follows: TGTGCCAGCAGACCTCGACAGGCGATGGGACTTTACTACGAGCAGTACTTC. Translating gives CASRPRQAMGLYYEQYF.

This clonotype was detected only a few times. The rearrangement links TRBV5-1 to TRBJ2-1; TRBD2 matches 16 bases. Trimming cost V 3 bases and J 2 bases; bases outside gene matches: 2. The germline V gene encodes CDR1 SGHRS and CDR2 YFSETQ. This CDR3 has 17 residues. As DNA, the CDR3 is TGCGCCAGCAGCTCGGGGACTAGCGGGGGGGCCTACAATGAGCAGTTCTTC. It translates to CASSSGTSGGAYNEQFF.

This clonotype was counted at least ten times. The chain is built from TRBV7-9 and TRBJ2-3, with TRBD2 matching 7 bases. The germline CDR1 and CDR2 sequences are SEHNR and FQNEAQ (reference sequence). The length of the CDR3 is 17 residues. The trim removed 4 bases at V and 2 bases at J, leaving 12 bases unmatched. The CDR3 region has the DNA TGTGCCAGCAGCTCCCAGACTAGCAGATTTACCACAGATACGCAGTATTTT. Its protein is CASSSQTSRFTTDTQYF.

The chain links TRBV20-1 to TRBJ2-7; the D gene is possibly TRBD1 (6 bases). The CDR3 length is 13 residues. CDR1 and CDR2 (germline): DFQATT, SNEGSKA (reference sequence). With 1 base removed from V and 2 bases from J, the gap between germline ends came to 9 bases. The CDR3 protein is CSARGDRTYEQYF. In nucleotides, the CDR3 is TGCAGTGCTAGAGGAGACAGGACCTACGAGCAGTACTTC.

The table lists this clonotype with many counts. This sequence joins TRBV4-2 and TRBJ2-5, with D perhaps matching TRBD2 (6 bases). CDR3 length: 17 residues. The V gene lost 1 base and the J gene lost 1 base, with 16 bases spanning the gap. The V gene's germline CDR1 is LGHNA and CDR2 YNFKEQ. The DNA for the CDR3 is TGTGCCAGCAGCCAAGGAGCTCTGGGACTTCTCCAAGAGACCCAGTACTTC. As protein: CASSQGALGLLQETQYF.

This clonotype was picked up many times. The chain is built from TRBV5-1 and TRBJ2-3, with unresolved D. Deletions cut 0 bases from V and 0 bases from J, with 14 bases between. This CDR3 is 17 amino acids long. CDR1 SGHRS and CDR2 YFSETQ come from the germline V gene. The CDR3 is CASSLGPAGASTDTQYF. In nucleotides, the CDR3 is TGCGCCAGCAGCTTGGGACCGGCAGGAGCTAGCACAGATACGCAGTATTTT.

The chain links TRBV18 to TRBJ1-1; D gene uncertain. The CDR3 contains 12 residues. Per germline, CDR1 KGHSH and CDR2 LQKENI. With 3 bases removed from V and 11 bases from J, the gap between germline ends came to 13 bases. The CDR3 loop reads CASSPSDLEAFF. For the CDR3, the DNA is TGTGCCAGCTCACCCAGCGACCTGGAGGCTTTCTTT.

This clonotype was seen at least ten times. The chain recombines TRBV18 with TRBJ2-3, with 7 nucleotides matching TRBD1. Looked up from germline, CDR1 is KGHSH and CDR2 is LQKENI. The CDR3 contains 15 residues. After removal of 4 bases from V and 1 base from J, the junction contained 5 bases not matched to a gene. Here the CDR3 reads CASSRGQLGTDTQYF. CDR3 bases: TGTGCCAGCTCACGGGGACAGCTAGGCACAGATACGCAGTATTTT.